These T cell receptor beta chains were read from a single sample in a study of siplizumab effects on memory and regulatory T cells. Sequencing used immunoSEQ multiplex PCR; TCRdb keeps in-frame clones, though not all of them. Of 85,000 to 120,000 clones in the sample, 80% to 95% were seen once. Source material: CD4+ T cells sorted from blood. The receptor set was obtained from a human donor in good health. CDR3s leave out the opening cysteine and the closing phenylalanine or tryptophan. Fields, in order: CDR3 protein, clone size, J gene, V gene. Some rows have no size entry. The others give once, few or many, or a class for an expanded clone.

CDR3aa: ASSPLRDLFQQY
abundance: -
j_gene: TRBJ2-7
v_gene: TRBV28

CDR3aa: ASRETGIAQETQY
abundance: once
j_gene: TRBJ2-5
v_gene: TRBV5-1

CDR3aa: SAAYTGTDQY
abundance: -
j_gene: TRBJ2-4
v_gene: TRBV29-1

CDR3aa: ASNPPNQPQH
abundance: -
j_gene: TRBJ1-5
v_gene: TRBV28

CDR3aa: ASSLIVGGEVGNQPQH
abundance: -
j_gene: TRBJ1-5
v_gene: TRBV28

CDR3aa: ASSLEPGPNTEAF
abundance: -
j_gene: TRBJ1-1
v_gene: TRBV7-6

CDR3aa: ATRRTGPGNTIY
abundance: -
j_gene: TRBJ1-3
v_gene: TRBV5-1

CDR3aa: ASSLSGALSNQPQH
abundance: -
j_gene: TRBJ1-5
v_gene: TRBV7-2

CDR3aa: ASSWTVGEQF
abundance: -
j_gene: TRBJ2-1
v_gene: TRBV5-1

CDR3aa: ASSPQGVNEQF
abundance: -
j_gene: TRBJ2-1
v_gene: TRBV7-9

CDR3aa: ASSKMESYEQY
abundance: few
j_gene: TRBJ2-7
v_gene: TRBV2

CDR3aa: ASSIVGRVYGYT
abundance: once
j_gene: TRBJ1-2
v_gene: TRBV19

CDR3aa: ASSLVGQRRRNDPSNEQF
abundance: -
j_gene: TRBJ2-1
v_gene: TRBV7-3

CDR3aa: ASSPGLAGGPPYEQY
abundance: -
j_gene: TRBJ2-7
v_gene: TRBV18

CDR3aa: ASSPTRNGELF
abundance: -
j_gene: TRBJ2-2
v_gene: TRBV11-2

CDR3aa: ASSRGTGELF
abundance: -
j_gene: TRBJ2-2
v_gene: TRBV11-3

CDR3aa: ASSIGGQINEKLF
abundance: -
j_gene: TRBJ1-4
v_gene: TRBV5-1

CDR3aa: ASSPQGVGDYT
abundance: -
j_gene: TRBJ1-2
v_gene: TRBV7-9

CDR3aa: ASSSYGHETQY
abundance: -
j_gene: TRBJ2-5
v_gene: TRBV27

CDR3aa: ASSQWMGRETQY
abundance: once
j_gene: TRBJ2-5
v_gene: TRBV23-1

CDR3aa: ASSFFPPTSGRAGTDTQY
abundance: -
j_gene: TRBJ2-3
v_gene: TRBV7-3

CDR3aa: ASILAGFNQPQH
abundance: -
j_gene: TRBJ1-5
v_gene: TRBV28

CDR3aa: ASSESKASYNEQF
abundance: -
j_gene: TRBJ2-1
v_gene: TRBV10-1

CDR3aa: ASSPNTGNTEAF
abundance: -
j_gene: TRBJ1-1
v_gene: TRBV18

CDR3aa: ASSLVNTEAF
abundance: -
j_gene: TRBJ1-1
v_gene: TRBV5-6

CDR3aa: ASSPKIRSNEQF
abundance: -
j_gene: TRBJ2-1
v_gene: TRBV5-1

CDR3aa: ASSMVGGSDNSPLH
abundance: once
j_gene: TRBJ1-6
v_gene: TRBV9

CDR3aa: ASSGDRVYGYT
abundance: -
j_gene: TRBJ1-2
v_gene: TRBV6-1

CDR3aa: AWNERVVTGELF
abundance: -
j_gene: TRBJ2-2
v_gene: TRBV30

CDR3aa: ASSSRTGFLDTQY
abundance: few
j_gene: TRBJ2-3
v_gene: TRBV7-2

CDR3aa: ASSPGQGRRAEAF
abundance: -
j_gene: TRBJ1-1
v_gene: TRBV28

CDR3aa: ASSVDPGTSGRYEQY
abundance: -
j_gene: TRBJ2-7
v_gene: TRBV9

CDR3aa: ASRRGQLQETQY
abundance: -
j_gene: TRBJ2-5
v_gene: TRBV6-5

CDR3aa: ASSSSGGGYSNQPQH
abundance: -
j_gene: TRBJ1-5
v_gene: TRBV28

CDR3aa: ASRNQGDQPQH
abundance: -
j_gene: TRBJ1-5
v_gene: TRBV28

CDR3aa: ASGLTGAQETQY
abundance: -
j_gene: TRBJ2-5
v_gene: TRBV12-5

CDR3aa: ASRRQMNTEAF
abundance: -
j_gene: TRBJ1-1
v_gene: TRBV2

CDR3aa: AWNSGGGYT
abundance: -
j_gene: TRBJ1-2
v_gene: TRBV30

CDR3aa: ASRAPGTSHNEQF
abundance: -
j_gene: TRBJ2-1
v_gene: TRBV5-1

CDR3aa: ASSLQGSQETQY
abundance: -
j_gene: TRBJ2-5
v_gene: TRBV28

CDR3aa: ASIVDGRNTGELF
abundance: -
j_gene: TRBJ2-2
v_gene: TRBV28

CDR3aa: ASSFLGTGNPVGQY
abundance: -
j_gene: TRBJ2-7
v_gene: TRBV5-6

CDR3aa: ASSLASHTDTQY
abundance: -
j_gene: TRBJ2-3
v_gene: TRBV7-9

CDR3aa: AWSVRPRLAEY
abundance: -
j_gene: TRBJ2-5
v_gene: TRBV30